This TCR beta chain derives from a study of T cells in Graves' hyperthyroidism and ophthalmopathy. This clonotype was found many times. The V and J ends lost 4 bases and 7 bases, in that order; junction bases with no gene match: 18. Germline CDR1 and CDR2: GTSNPN and SVGIG (reference sequence). CDR3 length: 17 residues. TCR beta CDR3 region amplification was performed from RNA transcripts. Initially, a first-round RT-PCR of the TCR CDR3 employed the HTBI primer set. TCRdb called the multiplex PCR reads again in MiXCR, with one record for every CDR3 protein. The sample lists around 340,000 distinct CDR3 sequences, about a sixth seen once, with roughly a sixth in the top ten. Patients having uncontrolled infection, another autoimmune disease, pregnancy or lactation were not included.

The material sequenced was blood. The rearrangement links TRBV30 to TRBJ2-7; 11 bases are shared with TRBD1. The sequence derives from a woman aged 40 to 55 with Graves' ophthalmopathy. The CDR3 here is CAWTSWTGGSKRGEQYF. The CDR3 DNA is TGTGCCTGGACTAGCTGGACAGGGGGCTCAAAGAGGGGGGAGCAGTACTTC.